This entry is about one TCR beta chain. No antigen is known for it. The CDR3 has 15 amino acids. Between the trimmed V and J ends, which lost 0 bases and 1 base, there was a span of 8 bases. CDR1 and CDR2 (germline): LGHNA, YNFKEQ. These data come from a study of beta chain features in type 1 diabetes. Study as a whole: Sorted cells, about 99 million in number, were examined across all samples. Findings and caveats of the study: For type 1 diabetes patients, VDJ junctions showed fewer insertions and more deletions. Cells expressing TCR highly could be over-represented by cDNA sequencing. TCRB CDR3s from Type 1 diabetes patients were moderately but significantly shorter in all four CD4+ subsets.

Isolated RNA was reverse transcribed in full, so expressed TCRB transcripts were sequenced. Per sample, stem cell-like memory T cell libraries averaged approximately 1 million reads. Clones were sequenced by immunoSEQ multiplex PCR, and TCRdb holds only the in-frame ones, with some missing. The sample shows about 53,000 clones, about three fifths of them seen only once. The genes are TRBV4-2 and TRBJ2-3, with D possibly TRBD2 on 5 matching bases. The TCR originated in a woman aged 25-40 years with type 1 diabetes. Source material: stem cell memory CD4+ T cells from blood. CDR3 sequence reads: CASSQEVSGTDTQYF. The DNA of the CDR3 is TGTGCCAGCAGCCAAGAGGTTAGCGGCACAGATACGCAGTATTTT.